Each of the 7 T cell receptor beta chains below was sequenced from the same sample in a study of blood T cell repertoires in COVID-19. The assay was immunoSEQ multiplex PCR, and TCRdb's table has in-frame clones only and misses some. The table includes about 200,000 clones, approximately 82% detected once. Sequencing was done on a sample of peripheral blood. These receptors all stem from a human donor in a cohort sampled during active COVID-19.

The genes are TRBV9 and TRBJ2-1; 10 bases fit TRBD2. Trimming cost V 7 bases and J 9 bases; bases outside gene matches: 7. Germline values: CDR1 SGDLS, CDR2 YYNGEE. The CDR3 length is 13 residues. The CDR3: CASGASGRGEQFF. The CDR3 bases are TGTGCCAGCGGGGCTAGCGGGAGAGGTGAGCAGTTCTTC.

The chain has TRBV27 and TRBJ2-1; 12 nucleotides line up with TRBD1. The CDR3 runs to 18 residues. V shed 8 bases and J 13 bases; nucleotides not matched to a gene: 24. From germline, CDR1 is MNHEY and CDR2 SMNVEV (reference sequence). CDR3 amino acids: CASGQLGYGTGGARSQFF. The CDR3 nucleotides are TGTGCCAGCGGACAGCTAGGGTACGGGACAGGGGGCGCGAGGAGTCAGTTCTTC.

The chain joins TRBV7-9 to TRBJ2-1, with 10 bases matching TRBD1. After removal of 5 bases from V and 1 base from J, the junction contained 5 bases not matched to a gene. The germline CDR1 and CDR2 sequences are SEHNR and FQNEAQ (reference sequence). The CDR3 totals 16 residues. Here the CDR3 reads CASSPGTGESYNEQFF. DNA of the CDR3: TGTGCCAGCAGCCCCGGGACAGGGGAATCCTACAATGAGCAGTTCTTC.

This chain connects TRBV7-9 to TRBJ2-5; D might be TRBD1 (5 bases). The CDR3 runs to 15 residues. The germline CDR1 and CDR2 sequences are SEHNR and FQNEAQ (reference sequence). V shed 6 bases and J shed 4 bases, with 18 bases lying between them. The CDR3 loop is CASSLGSARGETQYF. In DNA, the CDR3 is TGTGCCAGCAGTCTGGGCTCGGCTAGGGGAGAGACCCAGTACTTC.

J is TRBJ2-7 and V is TRBV28; 7 positions agree with TRBD1. V lost 7 bases and J lost 3; bases outside the gene matches: 9. Germline V gives CDR1 MDHEN, CDR2 SYDVKM. This CDR3 is 14 amino acids long. The CDR3 DNA is TGTGCCAGCAAAAGACAGGGTGCCCGCTACGAGCAGTACTTC. It translates to CASKRQGARYEQYF.

This clone has a single count. This sequence joins TRBV3-1 (or the pseudogene TRBV3-2) and TRBJ2-7; TRBD2 matches 10 bases. Germline V lookup: CDR1 LGHDT, CDR2 YNNKEL (reference sequence). The CDR3 consists of 15 residues. Germline trimming cut 0 bases from V and 4 bases from J; bases unmatched to any gene: 3. The CDR3 coding sequence is TGTGCCAGCAGCCAAGAGGCTAGCGGGAGTTACGAGCAGTACTTC. Amino acids: CASSQEASGSYEQYF.

The CDR3 loop reads CASSSLAASYNEQFF. Here the CDR3 DNA reads TGTGCCAGTAGTAGTCTAGCGGCGTCCTACAATGAGCAGTTCTTC. The rearrangement joins TRBV19 to TRBJ2-1; 7 bases are a match to TRBD2. With 4 bases clipped from V and 1 base from J, the junction kept 4 bases outside the gene matches. This CDR3 is built from 15 residues. CDR1 is LNHDA, CDR2 SQIVND, per germline (reference sequence). The full variable domain, its missing parts supplied by reference TRBV19 and TRBJ2-1, is DGGITQSPKYLFRKEGQNVTLSCEQNLNHDAMYWYRQDPGQGLRLIYYSQIVNDFQKGDIAEGYSVSREKKESFPLTVTSAQKNPTAFYLCASSSLAASYNEQFFGPGTRLTVL.